Listed below are T cell receptor beta chains from one sample, sequenced in a study of shared clonotypes between healthy human individuals. The assay was immunoSEQ multiplex PCR, and TCRdb's table has in-frame clones only and misses some. The profile shows fewer than 2.5 million clones, roughly 93% of them singletons. Material: naive CD4+ T cells from PBMCs. The receptors originated from a man between 18 and 29 years old in good health. Some clones in this sample may be carry-over from other donors' samples. Each CDR3 is given with its conserved first and last residue. Clone size is shown for a subset of rows, as once, few, many or a class of expanded clone.

J gene	clone size	V gene	CDR3 protein
TRBJ2-3	-	TRBV15	CATSRDRGSSSDTQYF
TRBJ2-1	-	TRBV9	CASSGDLSSYNEQFF
TRBJ2-1	once	TRBV7-6	CASSPGGGSLGYNEQFF
TRBJ1-5	-	TRBV6-1	CASNLRDISNQPQHF
TRBJ1-1	-	TRBV30	CAWSVSGAAFF
TRBJ2-2	-	TRBV29-1	CSVNPTGLAGELFF
TRBJ2-1	-	TRBV4-2	CASSQELPGGNEQFF
TRBJ2-5	-	TRBV5-4	CASSLDGHQETQYF
TRBJ2-5	-	TRBV7-9	CASSLVAKTQYF
TRBJ2-3	-	TRBV6-6	CASSSQGAFGDTQYF
TRBJ1-2	-	TRBV7-2	CASSHAGQGYDYGYTF
TRBJ2-3	-	TRBV7-2	CASSLGGSSWGTDTQYF
TRBJ1-1	-	TRBV7-3	CASSLMQNTEAFF
TRBJ2-7	-	TRBV7-8	CASSTAGGSYEQYF
TRBJ2-3	once	TRBV4-1	CASSQREPGGDTQYF
TRBJ2-1	-	TRBV9	CASSAERATEEQFF
TRBJ1-1	-	TRBV10-3	CAISESQVNTEAFF
TRBJ2-5	-	TRBV25-1	CASSEQIKETQYF
TRBJ1-1	-	TRBV11-2	CASSLYPAGTEAFF
TRBJ2-4	-	TRBV9	CASSPPGTYGIQYF
TRBJ2-7	-	TRBV30	CAWGINSYEQYF
TRBJ2-5	-	TRBV2	CASTRPRQGRAQYF
TRBJ2-1	-	TRBV18	CASSPRLAGGMGNEQFF
TRBJ1-1	-	TRBV10-3	CAISDDRGGTEAFF
TRBJ2-5	-	TRBV5-1	CASSRIAEGETQYF
TRBJ2-3	-	TRBV29-1	CSVEGGVSGPLSTDTQYF
TRBJ2-1	-	TRBV5-1	CASSLDRANEQFF
TRBJ1-6	-	TRBV4-2	CASSQGSSYNSPLHF